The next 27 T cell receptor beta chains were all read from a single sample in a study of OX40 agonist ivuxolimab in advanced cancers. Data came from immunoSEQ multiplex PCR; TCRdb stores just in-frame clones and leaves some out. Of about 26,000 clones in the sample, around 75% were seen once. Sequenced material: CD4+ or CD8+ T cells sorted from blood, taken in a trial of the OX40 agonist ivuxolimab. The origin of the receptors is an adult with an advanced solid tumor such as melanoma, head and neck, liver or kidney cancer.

This CDR3 reads CASSWDRTTYEQYF. In DNA form, the CDR3 reads TGTGCCAGCAGCTGGGACAGGACAACCTACGAGCAGTACTTC. This chain joins TRBV5-5 and TRBJ2-7; 8 bases match TRBD1. Losses at the gene ends were 3 bases for V and 2 bases for J; bases not matched to a gene: 4. CDR3 length equals 14 residues. From germline, CDR1 is SGHKS and CDR2 YYEKEE (reference sequence).

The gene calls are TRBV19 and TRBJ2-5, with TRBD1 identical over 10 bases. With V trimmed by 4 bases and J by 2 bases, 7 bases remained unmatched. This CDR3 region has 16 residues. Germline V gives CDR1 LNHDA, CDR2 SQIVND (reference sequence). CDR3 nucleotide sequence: TGTGCCAGTAGTACCCGGACAGGGGGACGGCAAGAGACCCAGTACTTC. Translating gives CASSTRTGGRQETQYF.

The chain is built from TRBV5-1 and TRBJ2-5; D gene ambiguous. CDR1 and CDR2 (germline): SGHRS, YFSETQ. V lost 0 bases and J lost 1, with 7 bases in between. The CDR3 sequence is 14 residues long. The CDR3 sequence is CASSLVFTQETQYF. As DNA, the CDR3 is TGCGCCAGCAGCTTGGTATTCACCCAAGAGACCCAGTACTTC.

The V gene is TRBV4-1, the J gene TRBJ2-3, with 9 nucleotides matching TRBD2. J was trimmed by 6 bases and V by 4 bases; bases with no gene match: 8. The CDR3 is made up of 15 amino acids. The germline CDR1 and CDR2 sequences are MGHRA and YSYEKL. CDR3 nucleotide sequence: TGCGCCAGCAGCCCGGGACTAGCAGGGGAGGATACGCAGTATTTT. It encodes CASSPGLAGEDTQYF.

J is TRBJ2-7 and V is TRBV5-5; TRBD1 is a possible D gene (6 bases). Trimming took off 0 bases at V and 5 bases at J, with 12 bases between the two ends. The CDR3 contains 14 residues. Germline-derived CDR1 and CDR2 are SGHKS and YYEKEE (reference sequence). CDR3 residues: CASSLVAGDNEQYF. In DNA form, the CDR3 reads TGTGCCAGCAGCTTGGTTGCAGGGGATAACGAGCAGTACTTC.

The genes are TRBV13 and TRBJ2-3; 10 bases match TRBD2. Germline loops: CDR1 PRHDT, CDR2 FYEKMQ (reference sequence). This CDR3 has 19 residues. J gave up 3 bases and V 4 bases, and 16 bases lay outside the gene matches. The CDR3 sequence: CASSSPRASGSSRTDTQYF. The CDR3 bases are TGTGCCAGCAGCTCCCCCCGGGCTAGCGGGAGCTCTAGGACAGATACGCAGTATTTT.

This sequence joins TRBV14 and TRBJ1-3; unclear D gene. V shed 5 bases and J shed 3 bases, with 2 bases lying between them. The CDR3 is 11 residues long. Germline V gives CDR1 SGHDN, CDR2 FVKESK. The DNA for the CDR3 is TGTGCCAGCAGCTTTGGAAACACCATATATTTT. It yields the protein CASSFGNTIYF.

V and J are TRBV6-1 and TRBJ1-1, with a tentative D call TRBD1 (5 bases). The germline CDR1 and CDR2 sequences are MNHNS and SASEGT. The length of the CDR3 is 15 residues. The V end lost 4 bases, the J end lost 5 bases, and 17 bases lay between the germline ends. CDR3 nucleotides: TGTGCCAGCAGTGCTATTGGCAGGGAAGGGACTGAAGCTTTCTTT. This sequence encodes CASSAIGREGTEAFF.

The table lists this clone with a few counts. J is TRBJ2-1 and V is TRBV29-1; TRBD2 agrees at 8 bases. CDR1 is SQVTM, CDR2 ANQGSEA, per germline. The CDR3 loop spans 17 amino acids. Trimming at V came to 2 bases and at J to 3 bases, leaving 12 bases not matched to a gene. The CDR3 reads CSVENPMGAGDYNEQFF. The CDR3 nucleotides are TGCAGCGTTGAAAACCCGATGGGAGCGGGAGACTACAATGAGCAGTTCTTC.

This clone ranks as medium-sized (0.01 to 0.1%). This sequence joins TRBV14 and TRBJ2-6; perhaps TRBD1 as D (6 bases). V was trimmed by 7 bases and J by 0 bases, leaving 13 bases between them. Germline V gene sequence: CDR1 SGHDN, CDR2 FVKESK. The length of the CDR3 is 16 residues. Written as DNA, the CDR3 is TGTGCCAGCATGCCGACAGGATTCTCTGGGGCCAACGTCCTGACTTTC. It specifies CASMPTGFSGANVLTF. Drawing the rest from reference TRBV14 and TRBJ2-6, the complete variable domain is EAGVTQFPSHSVIEKGQTVTLRCDPISGHDNLYWYRRVMGKEIKFLLHFVKESKQDESGMPNNRFLAERTGGTYSTLKVQPAELEDSGVYFCASMPTGFSGANVLTFGAGSRLTVL.

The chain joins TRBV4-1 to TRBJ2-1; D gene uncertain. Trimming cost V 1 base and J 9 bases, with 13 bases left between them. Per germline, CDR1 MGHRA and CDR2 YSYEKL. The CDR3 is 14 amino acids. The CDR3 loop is CASSQVSFTPEQFF. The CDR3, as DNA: TGCGCCAGCAGCCAAGTGTCCTTCACTCCTGAGCAGTTCTTC.

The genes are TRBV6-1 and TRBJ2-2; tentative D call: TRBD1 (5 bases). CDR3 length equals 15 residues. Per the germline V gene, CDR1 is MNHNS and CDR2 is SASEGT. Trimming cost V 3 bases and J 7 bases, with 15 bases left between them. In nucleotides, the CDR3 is TGTGCCAGCAGTGACGTCCGGGTTGGACACGGGGAGCTGTTTTTT. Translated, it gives CASSDVRVGHGELFF.

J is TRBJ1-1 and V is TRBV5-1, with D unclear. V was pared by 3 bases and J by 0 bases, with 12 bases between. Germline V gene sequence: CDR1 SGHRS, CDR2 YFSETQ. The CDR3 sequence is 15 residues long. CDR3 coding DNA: TGCGCCAGCAGCTCCCAGACGGCCATGAACACTGAAGCTTTCTTT. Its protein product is CASSSQTAMNTEAFF.

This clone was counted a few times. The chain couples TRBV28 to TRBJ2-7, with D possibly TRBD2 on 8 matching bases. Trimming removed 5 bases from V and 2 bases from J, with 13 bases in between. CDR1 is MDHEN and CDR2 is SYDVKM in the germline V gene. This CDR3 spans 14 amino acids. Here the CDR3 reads CASSDGRGPYEQYF. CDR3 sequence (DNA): TGTGCCAGCAGTGACGGGAGGGGGCCCTACGAGCAGTACTTC.

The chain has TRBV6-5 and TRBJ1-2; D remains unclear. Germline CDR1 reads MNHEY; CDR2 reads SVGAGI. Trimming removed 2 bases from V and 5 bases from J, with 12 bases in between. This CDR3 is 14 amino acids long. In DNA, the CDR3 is TGTGCCAGCAGTTACAAGGAGGGTAAGTATGGCTACACCTTC. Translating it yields CASSYKEGKYGYTF.

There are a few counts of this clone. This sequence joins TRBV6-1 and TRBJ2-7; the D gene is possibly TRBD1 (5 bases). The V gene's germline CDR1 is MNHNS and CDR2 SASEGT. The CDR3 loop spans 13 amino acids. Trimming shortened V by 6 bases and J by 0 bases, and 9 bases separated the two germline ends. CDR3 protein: CASRDRSSYEQYF. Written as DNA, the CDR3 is TGTGCCAGCAGAGACAGAAGCTCCTACGAGCAGTACTTC.

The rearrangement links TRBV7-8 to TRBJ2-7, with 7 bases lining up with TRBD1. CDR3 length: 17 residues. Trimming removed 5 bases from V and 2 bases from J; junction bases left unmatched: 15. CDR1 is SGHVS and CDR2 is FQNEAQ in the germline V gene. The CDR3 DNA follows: TGTGCCAGCAGCCCGCGCTACGGACAGGAAAAAACCTACGAGCAGTACTTC. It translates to CASSPRYGQEKTYEQYF.

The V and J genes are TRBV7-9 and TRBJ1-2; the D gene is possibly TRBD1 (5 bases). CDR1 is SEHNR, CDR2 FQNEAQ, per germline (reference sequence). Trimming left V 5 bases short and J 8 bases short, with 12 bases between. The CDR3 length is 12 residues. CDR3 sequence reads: CASSPGLRGYTF. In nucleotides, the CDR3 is TGTGCCAGCAGCCCGGGACTTCGGGGCTACACCTTC.

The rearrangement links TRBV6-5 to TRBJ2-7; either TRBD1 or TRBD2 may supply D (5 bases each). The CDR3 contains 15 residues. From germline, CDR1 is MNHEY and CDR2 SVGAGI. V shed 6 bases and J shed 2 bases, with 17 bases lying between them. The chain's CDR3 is CASSVEGQGPYEQYF. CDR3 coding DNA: TGTGCCAGCAGCGTAGAGGGGCAGGGTCCCTACGAGCAGTACTTC.

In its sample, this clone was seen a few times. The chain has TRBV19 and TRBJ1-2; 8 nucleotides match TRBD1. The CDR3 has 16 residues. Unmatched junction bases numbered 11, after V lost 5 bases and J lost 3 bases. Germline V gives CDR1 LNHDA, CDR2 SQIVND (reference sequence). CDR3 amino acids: CASSDRPGQGDYGYTF. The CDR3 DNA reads TGTGCCAGTAGTGATCGGCCTGGACAGGGCGACTATGGCTACACCTTC.

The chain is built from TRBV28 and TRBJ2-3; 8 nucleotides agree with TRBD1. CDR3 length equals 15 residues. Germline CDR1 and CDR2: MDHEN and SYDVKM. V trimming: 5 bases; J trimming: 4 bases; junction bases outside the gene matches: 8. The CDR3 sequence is CASSDDRGFSDTQYF. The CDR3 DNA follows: TGTGCCAGCAGTGATGACAGGGGTTTTTCAGATACGCAGTATTTT.

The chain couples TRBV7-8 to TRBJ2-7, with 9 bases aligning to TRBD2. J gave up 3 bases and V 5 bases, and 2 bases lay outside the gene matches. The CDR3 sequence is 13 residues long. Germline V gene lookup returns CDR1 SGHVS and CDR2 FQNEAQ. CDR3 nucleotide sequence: TGTGCCAGCAGCGGACTAGCGTTCTACGAGCAGTACTTC. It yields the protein CASSGLAFYEQYF.

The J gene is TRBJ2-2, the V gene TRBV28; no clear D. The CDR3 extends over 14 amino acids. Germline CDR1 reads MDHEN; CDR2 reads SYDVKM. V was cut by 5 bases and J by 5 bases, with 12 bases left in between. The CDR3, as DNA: TGTGCCAGCAGTCCCGTTGAACAAACCGGGGAGCTGTTTTTT. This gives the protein CASSPVEQTGELFF.

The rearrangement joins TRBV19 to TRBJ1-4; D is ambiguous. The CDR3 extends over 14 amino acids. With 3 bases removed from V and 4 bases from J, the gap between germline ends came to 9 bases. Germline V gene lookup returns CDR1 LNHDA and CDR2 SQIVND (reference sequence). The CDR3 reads CASSMENSNEKLFF. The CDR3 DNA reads TGTGCCAGTAGTATGGAGAACAGTAATGAAAAACTGTTTTTT.

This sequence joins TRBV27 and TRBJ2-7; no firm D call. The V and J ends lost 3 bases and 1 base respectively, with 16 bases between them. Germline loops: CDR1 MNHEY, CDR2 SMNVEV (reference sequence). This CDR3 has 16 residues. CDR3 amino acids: CASSFRRPLISYEQYF. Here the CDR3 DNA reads TGTGCCAGCAGTTTTCGGAGACCGCTGATATCCTACGAGCAGTACTTC.

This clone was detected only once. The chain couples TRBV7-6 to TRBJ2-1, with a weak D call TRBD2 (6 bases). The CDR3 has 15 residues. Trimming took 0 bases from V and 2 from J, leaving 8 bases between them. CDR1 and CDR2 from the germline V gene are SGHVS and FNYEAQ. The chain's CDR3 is CASSLAGGTYNEQFF. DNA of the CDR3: TGTGCCAGCAGCTTAGCGGGAGGAACCTACAATGAGCAGTTCTTC.

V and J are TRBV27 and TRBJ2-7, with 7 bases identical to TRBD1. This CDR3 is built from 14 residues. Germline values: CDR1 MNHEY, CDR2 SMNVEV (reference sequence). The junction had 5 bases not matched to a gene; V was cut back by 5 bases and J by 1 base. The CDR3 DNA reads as TGTGCCAGCAGTCGACAGGGCAGTTCCTACGAGCAGTACTTC. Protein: CASSRQGSSYEQYF.